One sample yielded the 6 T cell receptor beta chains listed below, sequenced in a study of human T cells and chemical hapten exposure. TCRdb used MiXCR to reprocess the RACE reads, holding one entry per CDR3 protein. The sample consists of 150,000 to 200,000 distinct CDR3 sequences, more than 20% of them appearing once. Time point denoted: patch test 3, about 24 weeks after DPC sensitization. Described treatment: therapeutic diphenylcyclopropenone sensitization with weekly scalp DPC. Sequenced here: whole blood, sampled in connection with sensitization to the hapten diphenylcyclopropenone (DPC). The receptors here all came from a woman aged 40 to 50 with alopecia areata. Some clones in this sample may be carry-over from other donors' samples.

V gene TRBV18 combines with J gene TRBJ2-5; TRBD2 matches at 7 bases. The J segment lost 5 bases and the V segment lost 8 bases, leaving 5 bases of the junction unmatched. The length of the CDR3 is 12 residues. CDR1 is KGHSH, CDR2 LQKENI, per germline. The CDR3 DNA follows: TGTGCCAGCACGACTAGCTTGGAGACCCAGTACTTC. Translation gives CASTTSLETQYF.

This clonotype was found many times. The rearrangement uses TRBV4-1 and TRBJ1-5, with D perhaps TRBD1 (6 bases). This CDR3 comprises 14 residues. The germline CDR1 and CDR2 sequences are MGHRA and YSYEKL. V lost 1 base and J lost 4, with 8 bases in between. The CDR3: CASSQAGQNQPQHF. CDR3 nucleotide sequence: TGCGCCAGCAGCCAAGCCGGACAGAATCAGCCCCAGCATTTT.

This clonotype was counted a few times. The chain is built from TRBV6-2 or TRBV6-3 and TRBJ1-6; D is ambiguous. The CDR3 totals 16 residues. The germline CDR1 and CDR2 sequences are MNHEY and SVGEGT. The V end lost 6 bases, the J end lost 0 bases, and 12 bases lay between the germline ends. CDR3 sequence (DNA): TGTGCCAGCAGGCCGGACGGCAGCTCCTATAATTCACCCCTCCACTTT. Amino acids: CASRPDGSSYNSPLHF.

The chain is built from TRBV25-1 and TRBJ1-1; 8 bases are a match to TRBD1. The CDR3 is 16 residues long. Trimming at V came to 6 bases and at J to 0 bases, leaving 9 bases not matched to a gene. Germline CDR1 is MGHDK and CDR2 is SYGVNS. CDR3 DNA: TGTGCCAGCAGCCAACAGGGGGGATTTTTGAACACTGAAGCTTTCTTT. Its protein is CASSQQGGFLNTEAFF.

The CDR3 loop reads CASSPGLEVDTQYF. The CDR3 DNA is TGTGCCAGCAGCCCGGGACTAGAGGTAGATACGCAGTATTTT. The J gene is TRBJ2-3, the V gene TRBV7-2, with 8 bases fitting TRBD2. V was pared by 5 bases and J by 5 bases, with 6 bases of the junction left unmatched. The germline CDR1 and CDR2 sequences are SGHTA and FQGNSA. The CDR3 runs 14 residues.

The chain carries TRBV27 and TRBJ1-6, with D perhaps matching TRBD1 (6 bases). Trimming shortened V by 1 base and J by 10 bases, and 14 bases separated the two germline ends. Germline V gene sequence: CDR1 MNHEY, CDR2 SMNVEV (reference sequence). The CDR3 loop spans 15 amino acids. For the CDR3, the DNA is TGTGCCAGCAGTTTATACGGGGGCGCGGGATCACCCCTCCACTTT. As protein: CASSLYGGAGSPLHF.